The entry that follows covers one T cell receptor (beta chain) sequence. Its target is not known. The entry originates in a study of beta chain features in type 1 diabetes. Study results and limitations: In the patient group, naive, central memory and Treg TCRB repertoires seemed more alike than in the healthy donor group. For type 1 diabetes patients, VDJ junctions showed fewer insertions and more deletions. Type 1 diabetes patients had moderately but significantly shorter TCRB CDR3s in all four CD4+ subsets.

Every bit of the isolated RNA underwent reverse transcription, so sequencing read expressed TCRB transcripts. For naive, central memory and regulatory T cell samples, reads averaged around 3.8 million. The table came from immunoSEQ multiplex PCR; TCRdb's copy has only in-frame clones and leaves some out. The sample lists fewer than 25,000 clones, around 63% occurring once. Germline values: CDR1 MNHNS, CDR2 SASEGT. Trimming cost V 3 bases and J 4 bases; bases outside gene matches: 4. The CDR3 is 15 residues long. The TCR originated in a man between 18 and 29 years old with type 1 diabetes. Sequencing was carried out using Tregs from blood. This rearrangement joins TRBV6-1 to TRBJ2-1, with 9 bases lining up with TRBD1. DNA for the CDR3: TGTGCCAGCAGTGATCGGGACAGGGCATACAATGAGCAGTTCTTC. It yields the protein CASSDRDRAYNEQFF.